This is a list of T cell receptor beta chains from one sample in a study of follicular helper T cells after annual influenza vaccination. Measured with immunoSEQ multiplex PCR; TCRdb has only the in-frame clones, and not every one. This sample has 9,500 to 10,000 clones, with about 86% found just once. The sequences come from CXCR5- memory CD4+ T cells sorted from blood, collected 7 days after influenza vaccination. All receptors come from an adult who received the influenza vaccine. Both conserved end residues are part of each CDR3. Fields, in order: clone size, D gene, J gene, V gene, CDR3 DNA, CDR3 protein. A D gene is named only where the DNA matches it firmly. Size values are once, few and many counts, or a class for expanded clones, and some rows have none.

>NA|NA|TRBJ1-5|TRBV28
TGTGCCAGCGGTGTGGGCAGTCGGGCCCAGCATTTT
CASGVGSRAQHF
>NA|NA|TRBJ1-6|TRBV4-2
TGTGCCAGCACCACAGGGACTCCTAATTCACCCCTCCACTTT
CASTTGTPNSPLHF
>once|TRBD2|TRBJ2-2|TRBV19
TGTGCCAGTAGTATTAAGCGGGGGAACACCGGGGAGCTGTTTTTT
CASSIKRGNTGELFF
>NA|NA|TRBJ1-5|TRBV18
TGTGCCAGCTCAGATACAGGGTTAGGTAATCAGCCCCAGCATTTT
CASSDTGLGNQPQHF
>NA|NA|TRBJ2-7|TRBV6-1
TGTGCCAGCAGTCTAGGCGAGAAGCAGTACTTC
CASSLGEKQYF
>NA|TRBD1|TRBJ1-1|TRBV7-9
TGTGCCAGCAGCTCATACCGGGACAGGGGAATGAACACTGAAGCTTTCTTT
CASSSYRDRGMNTEAFF
>NA|TRBD1|TRBJ1-1|TRBV19
TGTGCCAGTAGTATCGCGACAGGGCAAATGAACACTGAAGCTTTCTTT
CASSIATGQMNTEAFF
>NA|NA|TRBJ1-1|TRBV5-1
TGCGCCAGCAGCTTGGCCGGCATGAACACTGAAGCTTTCTTT
CASSLAGMNTEAFF
>NA|NA|TRBJ1-4|TRBV4-3
TGCGCCAGCAGCCTATCTAGCACAACTAATGAAAAACTGTTTTTT
CASSLSSTTNEKLFF
>NA|TRBD2|TRBJ2-7|TRBV2
TGTGCCAGCAGTGTCATTGAGTCTAGCGGAGCCTACGAGCAGTACTTC
CASSVIESSGAYEQYF
>few|TRBD1|TRBJ1-6|TRBV7-9
TGTGCCAGCAGAGATGGACAGGGAGTTTGGTCACCCCTCCACTTT
CASRDGQGVWSPLHF
>few|NA|TRBJ2-2|TRBV6-5
TGTGCCAGCCAGCGGGCGGCGAACACCGGGGAGCTGTTTTTT
CASQRAANTGELFF
>NA|NA|TRBJ2-7|TRBV5-5
TGTGCCAGCAGCACCTCCGGGACGGGGACCTACGAGCAGTACTTC
CASSTSGTGTYEQYF
>NA|NA|TRBJ2-7|TRBV2
TGTGCCAGCAGCCGGGGGCAGGGGACCTACGAGCAGTACTTC
CASSRGQGTYEQYF
>NA|TRBD1|TRBJ2-5|TRBV4-3
TGCGCCAGCAGCCTCACATCCGGGACAGGGACAGAGACCCAGTACTTC
CASSLTSGTGTETQYF
>once|NA|TRBJ2-7|TRBV20-1
TGCAGTGCTATTGGATACGAGCAGTACTTC
CSAIGYEQYF
>NA|NA|TRBJ1-2|TRBV5-4
TGTGCCAGCAGCTTGGGGGCCGAACATGCCAACTATGGCTACACCTTC
CASSLGAEHANYGYTF
>NA|NA|TRBJ1-5|TRBV18
TGTGCCAGCTCCGGGGGGGAAAATCAGCCCCAGCATTTT
CASSGGENQPQHF
>NA|TRBD1|TRBJ1-4|TRBV18
TGTGCCAGCTCACAGGGGACAGACGCCGAAAAACTGTTTTTT
CASSQGTDAEKLFF
>NA|TRBD1|TRBJ2-7|TRBV4-1
TGCGCCAGCAGCCAAGATATCGGGACAGGGCGGGACGAGCAGTACTTC
CASSQDIGTGRDEQYF
>NA|NA|TRBJ1-4|TRBV6-1
TGTGCCAGCAGTGAAGTTGGGGGAGGTGGGGAAAAACTGTTTTTT
CASSEVGGGGEKLFF
>NA|NA|TRBJ1-2|TRBV11-2
TGTGCCAGCAGTCCGGGACAAGACTATGGCTACACCTTC
CASSPGQDYGYTF
>NA|NA|TRBJ1-4|TRBV28
TGTGCCAGCACCGGAGGGGGATCCCCAACTAATGAAAAACTGTTTTTT
CASTGGGSPTNEKLFF
>NA|TRBD1|TRBJ1-4|TRBV7-9
TGTGCCAGCAGCTTAGAAGGGACAGCAACTAATGAAAAACTGTTTTTT
CASSLEGTATNEKLFF
>NA|TRBD2|TRBJ2-1|TRBV10-1
TGCGCCAGCAGTGACGGGCTAGCGGGTTACAATGAGCAGTTCTTC
CASSDGLAGYNEQFF
>NA|NA|TRBJ2-7|TRBV25-1
TGTGCCAGTACAGGCGAGTACGAGCAGTACTTC
CASTGEYEQYF
>NA|TRBD1|TRBJ2-7|TRBV15
TGTGCCACCAGCAGAGCCGGTACAGGGGGCGATTACGAGCAGTACTTC
CATSRAGTGGDYEQYF
>NA|NA|TRBJ2-5|TRBV9
TGTGCCAGCAGCGTAGCCTCTCAAGAGACCCAGTACTTC
CASSVASQETQYF
>few|NA|TRBJ1-4|TRBV4-3
TGCGCCAGCAGCCAAGATAACAGGGCAAATGAAAAACTGTTTTTT
CASSQDNRANEKLFF
>NA|NA|TRBJ2-3|TRBV5-1
TGCGCCAGCAGCTTGGTTGGAGGGAACACAGATACGCAGTATTTT
CASSLVGGNTDTQYF
>NA|TRBD1|TRBJ2-5|TRBV6-1
TGTGCCAGCAGTGGAACCTCCGGGACAGGGGTGTCAGAGCAGTACTTC
CASSGTSGTGVSEQYF
>NA|TRBD2|TRBJ2-1|TRBV15
TGTGCCACCAGCACAACGACTAGCGGGAGACCGAGCTCCTACAATGAGCAGTTCTTC
CATSTTTSGRPSSYNEQFF
>NA|NA|TRBJ2-7|TRBV5-6
TGTGCCAGCAGCCCGAGACTAGGGACAGCAGCCTACGAGCAGTACTTC
CASSPRLGTAAYEQYF
>NA|NA|TRBJ2-6|TRBV7-6
TGTGCCAGCAGCTCAGGGAACGGGGCCAACGTCCTGACTTTC
CASSSGNGANVLTF
>NA|TRBD1|TRBJ1-4|TRBV13
TGTGCCAGCAGCTCAGACAGGGCAACTAATGAAAAACTGTTTTTT
CASSSDRATNEKLFF
>NA|TRBD1|TRBJ1-1|TRBV18
TGTGCCAGCTCACAGGGGGCGCGCACTGAAGCTTTCTTT
CASSQGARTEAFF
>NA|NA|TRBJ2-3|TRBV29-1
TGCAGCGTTGAAGGGATCCTAGATACGCAGTATTTT
CSVEGILDTQYF
>few|TRBD1|TRBJ1-5|TRBV28
TGTGCCAGCAATCGGACAGGGTGGGATCAGCCCCAGCATTTT
CASNRTGWDQPQHF
>NA|NA|TRBJ1-3|TRBV18
TGTGCCAGCTCCCTCCAGGACAGCGTCTCTGGAAACACCATATATTTT
CASSLQDSVSGNTIYF
>few|NA|TRBJ1-4|TRBV7-2
TGTGCCAGCAGCTCCGATGGTAATGAAAAACTGTTTTTT
CASSSDGNEKLFF
>NA|NA|TRBJ2-1|TRBV7-9
TGTGCCAGCAGCCGAGCCCGGACGGACAATGAGCAGTTCTTC
CASSRARTDNEQFF
>NA|TRBD2|TRBJ2-3|TRBV5-1
TGCGCCAGCAGCTTGTGGGAGGGGGATACGCAGTATTTT
CASSLWEGDTQYF
>few|NA|TRBJ1-2|TRBV7-9
TGTGCCAGCAGCCACCCTGACCGAGAATATGGCTACACCTTC
CASSHPDREYGYTF
>NA|NA|TRBJ1-3|TRBV5-6
TGTGCCAGCAGCTTTGGACAAAGAAACACCATATATTTT
CASSFGQRNTIYF
>NA|NA|TRBJ2-5|TRBV5-5
TGTGCCAGCAGCTTGGACCTAGAGACCCAGTACTTC
CASSLDLETQYF
>NA|NA|TRBJ1-5|TRBV6-5
TGTGCCAGCAGTTACAGGTTCAATCAGCCCCAGCATTTT
CASSYRFNQPQHF
>NA|NA|TRBJ1-6|TRBV5-5
TGTGCCAGCAGCTTGGCCAATGGGGCAGGGTCGAATTCACCCCTCCACTTT
CASSLANGAGSNSPLHF
>NA|NA|TRBJ2-3|TRBV4-1
TGCGCCAGCAGCCACTCGAGGACGACGACAGACACAGATACGCAGTATTTT
CASSHSRTTTDTDTQYF
>NA|NA|TRBJ1-1|TRBV6-5
TGTGCCAGCAGTTACCCGGGACCGCCGAACACTGAAGCTTTCTTT
CASSYPGPPNTEAFF